A selection of T cell receptor beta chains follows, all from one sample in a study of blood T cell repertoires in COVID-19. Sequencing used immunoSEQ multiplex PCR; TCRdb keeps in-frame clones, though not all of them. This sample has about 200,000 clones, with approximately 84% found just once. The sequencing sample was made of peripheral blood. The receptors stem from a woman older than 75 with acute or convalescent COVID-19. Both conserved end residues are part of each CDR3. D genes are given only for firm matches. Size values are once, few and many counts, or a class for expanded clones, and some rows have none.

clone size: NA; V gene: TRBV5-8; J gene: TRBJ2-6; D gene: TRBD1; CDR3 protein: CASSFPGTGGSGANVLTF; CDR3 DNA: TGTGCCAGCAGCTTCCCCGGGACAGGGGGCTCTGGGGCCAACGTCCTGACTTTC
clone size: NA; V gene: TRBV7-9; J gene: TRBJ2-7; D gene: TRBD1; CDR3 protein: CASSLASGGYYEQYF; CDR3 DNA: TGTGCCAGCAGCTTAGCGTCAGGGGGTTACTACGAGCAGTACTTC
clone size: NA; V gene: TRBV2; J gene: TRBJ2-1; D gene: TRBD2; CDR3 protein: CASSSRLAGSYNEQFF; CDR3 DNA: TGTGCCAGCAGTTCCAGACTAGCGGGATCCTACAATGAGCAGTTCTTC
clone size: NA; V gene: TRBV10-3; J gene: TRBJ2-1; D gene: TRBD1; CDR3 protein: CAISDGDSDNEQFF; CDR3 DNA: TGTGCCATCAGTGACGGGGACAGCGACAATGAGCAGTTCTTC
clone size: once; V gene: TRBV19; J gene: TRBJ1-1; D gene: TRBD1; CDR3 protein: CASSTSRQGITEAFF; CDR3 DNA: TGTGCCAGTAGTACTTCCCGACAGGGAATCACTGAAGCTTTCTTT
clone size: once; V gene: TRBV21-1; J gene: TRBJ1-2; D gene: NA; CDR3 protein: CASSNLGWQLRLINYGYTF; CDR3 DNA: TGTGCCAGCAGCAATCTTGGGTGGCAACTCAGGCTGATCAACTATGGCTACACCTTC
clone size: NA; V gene: TRBV24-1; J gene: TRBJ2-2; D gene: NA; CDR3 protein: CATSDSRRGTGELFF; CDR3 DNA: TGTGCCACCAGTGATTCAAGGCGGGGCACCGGGGAGCTGTTTTTT
clone size: NA; V gene: TRBV4-2; J gene: TRBJ1-1; D gene: NA; CDR3 protein: CASSQVGEADTEAFF; CDR3 DNA: TGTGCCAGCAGCCAAGTGGGGGAGGCAGACACTGAAGCTTTCTTT
clone size: NA; V gene: TRBV9; J gene: TRBJ2-3; D gene: NA; CDR3 protein: CASSVGSSADTQYF; CDR3 DNA: TGTGCCAGCAGCGTGGGCAGTTCCGCAGATACGCAGTATTTT
clone size: NA; V gene: TRBV3-1/TRBV3-2; J gene: TRBJ2-7; D gene: TRBD2; CDR3 protein: CASSLGLAGGVPYEQYF; CDR3 DNA: TGTGCCAGCAGTCTGGGACTAGCGGGAGGAGTTCCCTACGAGCAGTACTTC
clone size: few; V gene: TRBV4-2; J gene: TRBJ1-1; D gene: TRBD1; CDR3 protein: CASSHGGQGARSTEAFF; CDR3 DNA: TGTGCCAGCAGCCATGGAGGACAGGGGGCCCGTAGCACTGAAGCTTTCTTT
clone size: NA; V gene: TRBV28; J gene: TRBJ2-2; D gene: NA; CDR3 protein: CASSWGSPGLFF; CDR3 DNA: TGTGCCAGCAGCTGGGGCAGCCCCGGGCTGTTTTTT
clone size: NA; V gene: TRBV3-1/TRBV3-2; J gene: TRBJ2-1; D gene: TRBD1; CDR3 protein: CASSTMYRGLDEQFF; CDR3 DNA: TGTGCCAGCAGCACTATGTACAGGGGGCTGGATGAGCAGTTCTTC
clone size: NA; V gene: TRBV12-3/TRBV12-4; J gene: TRBJ1-1; D gene: NA; CDR3 protein: CASSFVRGGEAFF; CDR3 DNA: TGTGCCAGCAGTTTCGTTAGGGGAGGTGAAGCTTTCTTT
clone size: NA; V gene: TRBV5-1; J gene: TRBJ2-5; D gene: TRBD2; CDR3 protein: CASSFGGSGGETQYF; CDR3 DNA: TGCGCCAGCAGTTTTGGCGGTTCGGGAGGAGAGACCCAGTACTTC
clone size: once; V gene: TRBV7-3; J gene: TRBJ1-1; D gene: NA; CDR3 protein: CASSPGTSNTEAFF; CDR3 DNA: TGTGCCAGCAGCCCTGGGACATCGAACACTGAAGCTTTCTTT